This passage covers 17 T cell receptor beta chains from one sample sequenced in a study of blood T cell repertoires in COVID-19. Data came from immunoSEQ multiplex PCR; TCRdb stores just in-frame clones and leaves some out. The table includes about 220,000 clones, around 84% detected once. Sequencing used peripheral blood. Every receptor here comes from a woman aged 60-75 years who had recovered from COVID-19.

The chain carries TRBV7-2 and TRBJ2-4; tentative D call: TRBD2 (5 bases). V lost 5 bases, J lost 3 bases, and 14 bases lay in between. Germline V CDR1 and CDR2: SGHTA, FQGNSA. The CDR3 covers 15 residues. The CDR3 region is CASSPSGLGKNIQYF. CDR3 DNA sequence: TGTGCCAGCAGCCCCTCGGGATTAGGCAAAAACATTCAGTACTTC.

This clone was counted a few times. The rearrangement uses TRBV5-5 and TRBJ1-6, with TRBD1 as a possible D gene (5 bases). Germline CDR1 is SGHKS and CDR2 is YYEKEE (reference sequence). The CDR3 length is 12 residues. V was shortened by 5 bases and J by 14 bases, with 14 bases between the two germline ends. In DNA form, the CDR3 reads TGTGCCAGCAGTTCCGGGGGTCCAGCCCTCCACTTT. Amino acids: CASSSGGPALHF. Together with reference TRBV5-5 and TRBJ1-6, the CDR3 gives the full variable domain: DAGVTQSPTHLIKTRGQQVTLRCSPISGHKSVSWYQQVLGQGPQFIFQYYEKEERGRGNFPDRFSARQFPNYSSELNVNALLLGDSALYLCASSSGGPALHFGNGTRLTVT.

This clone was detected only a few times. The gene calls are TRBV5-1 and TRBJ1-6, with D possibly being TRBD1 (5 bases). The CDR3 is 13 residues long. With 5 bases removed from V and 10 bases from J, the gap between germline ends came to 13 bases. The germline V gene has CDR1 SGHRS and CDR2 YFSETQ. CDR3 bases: TGCGCCAGCAGGACAGACCGCCAGTCACCCCTCCACTTT. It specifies CASRTDRQSPLHF.

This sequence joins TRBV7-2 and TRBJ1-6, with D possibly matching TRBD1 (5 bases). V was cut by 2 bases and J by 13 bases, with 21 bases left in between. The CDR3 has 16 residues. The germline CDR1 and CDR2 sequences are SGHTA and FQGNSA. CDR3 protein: CASSLYEATVRYPLHF. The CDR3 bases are TGTGCCAGCAGCTTATACGAGGCGACAGTTCGTTATCCCCTCCACTTT.

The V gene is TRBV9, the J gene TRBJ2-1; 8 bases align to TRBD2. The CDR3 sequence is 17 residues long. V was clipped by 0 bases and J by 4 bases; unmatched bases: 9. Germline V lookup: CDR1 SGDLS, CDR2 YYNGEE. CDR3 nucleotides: TGTGCCAGCAGCGTAGCTGGCCAGCGGGGGCCTTACAATGAGCAGTTCTTC. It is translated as CASSVAGQRGPYNEQFF. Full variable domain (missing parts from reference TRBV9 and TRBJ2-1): DSGVTQTPKHLITATGQRVTLRCSPRSGDLSVYWYQQSLDQGLQFLIQYYNGEERAKGNILERFSAQQFPDLHSELNLSSLELGDSALYFCASSVAGQRGPYNEQFFGPGTRLTVL.

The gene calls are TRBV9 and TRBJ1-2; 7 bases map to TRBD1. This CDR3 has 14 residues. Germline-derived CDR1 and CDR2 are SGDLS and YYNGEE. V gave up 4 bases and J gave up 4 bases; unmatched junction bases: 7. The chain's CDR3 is CASSLRTGPYGYTF. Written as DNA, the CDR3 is TGTGCCAGCAGCCTAAGGACAGGACCCTATGGCTACACCTTC.

CDR3 amino acids: CASSLGQNQETQYF. CDR3 bases: TGTGCCAGCAGCTTGGGACAGAACCAAGAGACCCAGTACTTC. The chain employs TRBV5-5 and TRBJ2-5; D might be TRBD1 (5 bases). The CDR3 extends over 14 amino acids. CDR1 is SGHKS, CDR2 YYEKEE, per germline (reference sequence). The V end lost 0 bases, the J end lost 0 bases, and 6 bases lay between the germline ends.

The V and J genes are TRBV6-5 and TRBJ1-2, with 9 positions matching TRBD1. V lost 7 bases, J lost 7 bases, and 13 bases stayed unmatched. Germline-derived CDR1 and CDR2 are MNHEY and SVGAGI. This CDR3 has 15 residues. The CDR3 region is CASTPDRGIPGGYTF. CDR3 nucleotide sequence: TGTGCCAGCACGCCGGACAGGGGAATCCCGGGTGGCTACACCTTC.

For the CDR3, the DNA is TGTGCCAGCAGTCCTGGACAGCCTCCTATAGCCAAAAACATTCAGTACTTC. It specifies CASSPGQPPIAKNIQYF. The genes are TRBV6-6 and TRBJ2-4, with D maybe TRBD1 (6 bases). Germline lookup yields CDR1 MNHNY and CDR2 SVGAGI (reference sequence). The CDR3 has 17 residues. Between the trimmed V and J ends, which lost 5 bases and 0 bases, there was a span of 17 bases.

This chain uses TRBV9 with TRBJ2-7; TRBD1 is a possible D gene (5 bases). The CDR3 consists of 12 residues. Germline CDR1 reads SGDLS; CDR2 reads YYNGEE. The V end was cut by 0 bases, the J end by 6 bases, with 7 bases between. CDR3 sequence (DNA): TGTGCCAGCAGCGTAGCAGGGTCCGAGCAGTACTTC. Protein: CASSVAGSEQYF.

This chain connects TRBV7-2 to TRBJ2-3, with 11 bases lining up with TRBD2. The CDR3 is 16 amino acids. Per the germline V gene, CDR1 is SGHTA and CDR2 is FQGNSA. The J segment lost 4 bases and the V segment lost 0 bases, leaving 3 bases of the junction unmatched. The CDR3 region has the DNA TGTGCCAGCAGCTTAGCGCCTAGCGGGGGGTCAGATACGCAGTATTTT. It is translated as CASSLAPSGGSDTQYF.

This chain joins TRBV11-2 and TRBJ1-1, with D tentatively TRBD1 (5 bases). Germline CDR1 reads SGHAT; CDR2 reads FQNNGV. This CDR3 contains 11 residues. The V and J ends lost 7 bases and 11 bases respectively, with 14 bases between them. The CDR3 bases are TGTGCCAGCACCCAAGGGGCGAAGGCTTTCTTT. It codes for CASTQGAKAFF.

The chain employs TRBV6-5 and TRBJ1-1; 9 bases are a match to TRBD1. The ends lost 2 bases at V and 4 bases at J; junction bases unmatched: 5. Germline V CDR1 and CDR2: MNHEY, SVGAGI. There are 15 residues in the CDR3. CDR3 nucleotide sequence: TGTGCCAGCAGTTACATCACAGGGGGCGGCACTGAAGCTTTCTTT. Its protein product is CASSYITGGGTEAFF.

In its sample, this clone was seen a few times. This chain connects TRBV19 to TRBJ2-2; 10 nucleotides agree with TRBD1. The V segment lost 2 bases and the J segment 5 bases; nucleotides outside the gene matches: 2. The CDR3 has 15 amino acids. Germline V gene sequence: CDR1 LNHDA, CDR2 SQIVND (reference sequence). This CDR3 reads CASSIPGQGTGELFF. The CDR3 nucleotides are TGTGCCAGTAGTATACCGGGACAGGGGACCGGGGAGCTGTTTTTT.

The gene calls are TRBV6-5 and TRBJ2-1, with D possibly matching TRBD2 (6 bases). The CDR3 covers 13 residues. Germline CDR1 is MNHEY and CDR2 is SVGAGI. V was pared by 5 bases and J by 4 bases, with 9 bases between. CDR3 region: CASSQGLYNEQFF. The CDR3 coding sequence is TGTGCCAGCAGTCAGGGACTGTACAATGAGCAGTTCTTC.

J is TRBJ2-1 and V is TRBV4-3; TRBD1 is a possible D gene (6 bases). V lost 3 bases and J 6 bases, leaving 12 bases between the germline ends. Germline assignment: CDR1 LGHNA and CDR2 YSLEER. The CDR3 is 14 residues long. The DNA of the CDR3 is TGCGCCAGCAGCCACGTGACAGGAGGCAATGAGCAGTTCTTC. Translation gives CASSHVTGGNEQFF.

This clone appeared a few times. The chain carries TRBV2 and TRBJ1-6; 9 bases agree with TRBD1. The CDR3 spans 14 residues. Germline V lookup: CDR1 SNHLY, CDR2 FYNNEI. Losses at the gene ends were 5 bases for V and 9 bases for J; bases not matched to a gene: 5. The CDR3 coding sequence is TGTGCCAGCAGTTTGGACAGGGGACTTTCACCCCTCCACTTT. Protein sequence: CASSLDRGLSPLHF.